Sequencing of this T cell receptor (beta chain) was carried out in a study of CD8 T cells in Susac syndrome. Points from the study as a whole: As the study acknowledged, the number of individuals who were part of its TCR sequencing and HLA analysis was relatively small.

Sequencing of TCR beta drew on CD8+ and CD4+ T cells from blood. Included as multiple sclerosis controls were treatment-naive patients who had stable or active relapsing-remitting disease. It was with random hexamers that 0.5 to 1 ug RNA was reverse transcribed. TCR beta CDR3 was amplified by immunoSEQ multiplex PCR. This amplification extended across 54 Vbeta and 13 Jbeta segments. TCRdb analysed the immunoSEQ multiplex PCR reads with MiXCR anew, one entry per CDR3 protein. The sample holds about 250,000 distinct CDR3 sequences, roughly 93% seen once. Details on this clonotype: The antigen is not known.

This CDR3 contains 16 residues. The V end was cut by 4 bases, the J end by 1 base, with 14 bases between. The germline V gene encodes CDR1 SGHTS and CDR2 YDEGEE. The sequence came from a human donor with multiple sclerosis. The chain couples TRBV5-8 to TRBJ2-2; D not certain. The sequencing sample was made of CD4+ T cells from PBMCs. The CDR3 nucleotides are TGTGCCAGCAGCCCCGGGTCCGGGCAGAACACCGGGGAGCTGTTTTTT. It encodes CASSPGSGQNTGELFF. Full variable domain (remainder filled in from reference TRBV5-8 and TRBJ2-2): EAGVTQSPTHLIKTRGQQATLRCSPISGHTSVYWYQQALGLGLQFLLWYDEGEERNRGNFPPRFSGRQFPNYSSELNVNALELEDSALYLCASSPGSGQNTGELFFGEGSRLTVL.